The 22 T cell receptor beta chains in this list originate from one sample, sequenced in a study of blood T cell repertoires in COVID-19. Repertoires were generated with immunoSEQ multiplex PCR, while TCRdb's copy carries only in-frame clones and drops some. Among more than 45,000 clones listed, approximately 90% were seen once. Sequencing input: peripheral blood. The origin of the receptors is a man older than 75 with acute or convalescent COVID-19.

This chain joins TRBV2 and TRBJ2-3; no reliable D call. With 4 bases removed from V and 1 base from J, the gap between germline ends came to 12 bases. This CDR3 spans 15 amino acids. Germline assignment: CDR1 SNHLY and CDR2 FYNNEI. The DNA for the CDR3 is TGTGCCAGCAGTGTAACATCCCTGGGCACAGATACGCAGTATTTT. This gives the protein CASSVTSLGTDTQYF.

The sample holds one count of this clone. The chain joins TRBV7-6 to TRBJ2-7, with 9 bases that match TRBD1. Germline trimming cut 1 base from V and 4 bases from J; bases unmatched to any gene: 5. Germline V lookup: CDR1 SGHVS, CDR2 FNYEAQ. CDR3 length: 15 amino acids. For the CDR3, the DNA is TGTGCCAGCAGCTTAGAGGGACAGGGCGGATACGAGCAGTACTTC. Its protein product is CASSLEGQGGYEQYF.

This rearrangement joins TRBV3-1 (or the pseudogene TRBV3-2) to TRBJ2-2; 9 bases agree with TRBD2. This CDR3 spans 14 amino acids. J was trimmed by 7 bases and V by 4 bases; bases with no gene match: 4. Germline assignment: CDR1 LGHDT and CDR2 YNNKEL (reference sequence). CDR3 nucleotide sequence: TGTGCCAGCAGCCGCGGGGGGGGCAGCGGGGAGCTGTTTTTT. Amino acid sequence: CASSRGGGSGELFF.

J is TRBJ1-1 and V is TRBV6-6, with D tentatively TRBD1 (5 bases). The CDR3 sequence is 15 residues long. The V gene's germline CDR1 is MNHNY and CDR2 SVGAGI (reference sequence). Deletions cut 5 bases from V and 5 bases from J, with 18 bases between. In DNA, the CDR3 is TGTGCCAGCAGTCTCCAAACGCAGGGAACGACTGAAGCTTTCTTT. Translated, it gives CASSLQTQGTTEAFF.

V usage is TRBV12-3 or TRBV12-4 and J usage is TRBJ1-4; D is unresolved. V was cut by 4 bases and J by 7 bases, with 4 bases left in between. The CDR3 covers 11 residues. CDR3 coding DNA: TGTGCCAGCAGTTATAGTGAAAAACTGTTTTTT. Amino acid sequence: CASSYSEKLFF.

The rearrangement links TRBV6-6 to TRBJ1-1; TRBD1 aligns across 10 bases. Germline CDR1 reads MNHNY; CDR2 reads SVGAGI (reference sequence). The ends lost 4 bases at V and 4 bases at J; junction bases unmatched: 6. This CDR3 has 15 amino acids. The CDR3 is CASSFPGQGGTEAFF. Here the CDR3 DNA reads TGTGCCAGCAGTTTCCCTGGACAGGGGGGCACTGAAGCTTTCTTT.

V usage is TRBV7-2 and J usage is TRBJ1-2; no definite D call. This CDR3 region has 14 residues. The germline V gene has CDR1 SGHTA and CDR2 FQGNSA. V lost 6 bases and J 2 bases, leaving 13 bases between the germline ends. The CDR3 coding sequence is TGTGCCAGCAGTCCCAGTCCGGGAAACTATGGCTACACCTTC. It is translated as CASSPSPGNYGYTF.

The chain has TRBV7-6 and TRBJ1-1, with D possibly TRBD1 on 6 matching bases. V lost 3 bases, J lost 1 base, and 12 bases lay in between. The CDR3 is 15 residues long. Germline CDR1 is SGHVS and CDR2 is FNYEAQ. CDR3 nucleotides: TGTGCCAGCAGCTTGGGGGGGCAGGGGAACACTGAAGCTTTCTTT. Translating it yields CASSLGGQGNTEAFF.

The gene calls are TRBV7-9 and TRBJ2-5, with TRBD2 matching 11 bases. The CDR3 consists of 15 residues. The V gene's germline CDR1 is SEHNR and CDR2 FQNEAQ (reference sequence). V trimming: 5 bases; J trimming: 2 bases; junction bases outside the gene matches: 4. Written as DNA, the CDR3 is TGTGCCAGCAGCATTCCTAGCGGGGGGCAAGAGACCCAGTACTTC. Translating it yields CASSIPSGGQETQYF.

CDR3 bases: TGTGCCAGCTCACCCGCGACAGGGGGAAACGGGGGGGCTTGGAATGAGCAGTTCTTC. Protein product: CASSPATGGNGGAWNEQFF. The chain carries TRBV18 and TRBJ2-1; D might be TRBD1 (9 bases). Germline V gives CDR1 KGHSH, CDR2 LQKENI. The CDR3 spans 19 residues. Trimming took off 3 bases at V and 7 bases at J, with 28 bases between the two ends.

The genes are TRBV30 and TRBJ1-6, with unresolved D. V dropped 0 bases and J dropped 10 bases, with 7 bases sitting between them. Germline V gene data show CDR1 as GTSNPN and CDR2 as SVGIG (reference sequence). There are 12 residues in the CDR3. CDR3 residues: CAWSVTRSPLHF. CDR3 DNA: TGTGCCTGGAGTGTAACCCGGTCACCCCTCCACTTT. Full variable domain (remainder filled in from reference TRBV30 and TRBJ1-6): SQTIHQWPATLVQPVGSPLSLECTVEGTSNPNLYWYRQAAGRGLQLLFYSVGIGQISSEVPQNLSASRPQDRQFILSSKKLLLSDSGFYLCAWSVTRSPLHFGNGTRLTVT.

The V gene is TRBV5-6, the J gene TRBJ1-4; D gene uncertain. Germline CDR1 and CDR2: SGHDT and YYEEEE. There are 15 residues in the CDR3. Trimming removed 3 bases from V and 5 bases from J, with 14 bases in between. In DNA, the CDR3 is TGTGCCAGCAGCTCCCGATTTCTGAGGAATGAAAAACTGTTTTTT. It yields the protein CASSSRFLRNEKLFF.

V usage is TRBV11-2 and J usage is TRBJ2-1, with D perhaps matching TRBD2 (6 bases). V was pared by 5 bases and J by 6 bases, with 17 bases between. In germline, CDR1 is SGHAT, CDR2 FQNNGV. The CDR3 has 15 residues. CDR3 coding DNA: TGTGCCAGCAGCCCCTTTCGGGGAGGCGGCAATGAGCAGTTCTTC. Translating gives CASSPFRGGGNEQFF.

V gene TRBV11-2 combines with J gene TRBJ2-2; D gene uncertain. Germline assignment: CDR1 SGHAT and CDR2 FQNNGV. The CDR3 extends over 15 amino acids. V gave up 5 bases and J gave up 0 bases, with 10 bases separating them. CDR3 nucleotides: TGTGCCAGCAGCCCCCAGACACCGAACACCGGGGAGCTGTTTTTT. Its protein is CASSPQTPNTGELFF.

The chain joins TRBV7-2 to TRBJ1-4, with TRBD1 matching 8 bases. The length of the CDR3 is 16 residues. V lost 3 bases and J lost 4; bases outside the gene matches: 7. Germline CDR1 reads SGHTA; CDR2 reads FQGNSA. The CDR3 spells CASSFTRTGSNEKLFF. In nucleotides, the CDR3 is TGTGCCAGCAGCTTTACCCGGACAGGGAGTAATGAAAAACTGTTTTTT. The full variable domain, completed using reference TRBV7-2 and TRBJ1-4, is GAGVSQSPSNKVTEKGKDVELRCDPISGHTALYWYRQSLGQGLEFLIYFQGNSAPDKSGLPSDRFSAERTGGSVSTLTIQRTQQEDSAVYLCASSFTRTGSNEKLFFGSGTQLSVL.

The chain is built from TRBV5-1 and TRBJ2-5; 8 bases map to TRBD2. V lost 1 base and J lost 5; bases outside the gene matches: 7. The CDR3 length is 15 residues. Germline lookup yields CDR1 SGHRS and CDR2 YFSETQ. As DNA, the CDR3 is TGCGCCAGCAGCTTGATAGCGGGGATTCGGGAGACCCAGTACTTC. It specifies CASSLIAGIRETQYF.

The V and J genes are TRBV3-1 (or the pseudogene TRBV3-2) and TRBJ2-1; 9 bases are shared with TRBD2. Losses at the gene ends were 3 bases for V and 8 bases for J; bases not matched to a gene: 5. The CDR3 is made up of 14 amino acids. The germline gives CDR1 LGHDT, CDR2 YNNKEL (reference sequence). CDR3 sequence reads: CASSQAGGRDEQFF. In DNA, the CDR3 is TGTGCCAGCAGCCAGGCGGGGGGGCGCGATGAGCAGTTCTTC.

The chain couples TRBV19 to TRBJ1-3; D is possibly TRBD1 (5 bases). Trimming left V 3 bases short and J 3 bases short, with 15 bases between. The CDR3 is 16 residues long. Germline V gives CDR1 LNHDA, CDR2 SQIVND (reference sequence). The CDR3 protein is CASSILPTDLGNTIYF. Written as DNA, the CDR3 is TGTGCCAGTAGTATCCTCCCGACAGACCTTGGAAACACCATATATTTT. The full variable domain, with the rest looked up from reference TRBV19 and TRBJ1-3, is DGGITQSPKYLFRKEGQNVTLSCEQNLNHDAMYWYRQDPGQGLRLIYYSQIVNDFQKGDIAEGYSVSREKKESFPLTVTSAQKNPTAFYLCASSILPTDLGNTIYFGEGSWLTVV.

The chain uses TRBV3-1 (or the pseudogene TRBV3-2) and TRBJ2-7; 9 bases are shared with TRBD1. Germline-derived CDR1 and CDR2 are LGHDT and YNNKEL (reference sequence). With 4 bases clipped from V and 4 bases from J, the junction kept 5 bases outside the gene matches. This CDR3 is 14 amino acids long. CDR3 protein: CASSRAGQGYEQYF. For the CDR3, the DNA is TGTGCCAGCAGCCGGGCGGGACAGGGTTACGAGCAGTACTTC.

The V and J genes are TRBV5-1 and TRBJ2-7, with TRBD1 matching over 7 bases. Germline V gives CDR1 SGHRS, CDR2 YFSETQ. This CDR3 is built from 14 residues. V was pared by 0 bases and J by 2 bases, with 2 bases of the junction left unmatched. The CDR3 bases are TGCGCCAGCAGCTTGGGGACAGGACCCTACGAGCAGTACTTC. Encoded protein: CASSLGTGPYEQYF.

The chain recombines TRBV10-3 with TRBJ1-1; D is undetermined. Germline values: CDR1 ENHRY, CDR2 SYGVKD. The V and J ends lost 6 bases and 0 bases respectively, with 8 bases between them. The CDR3 has 13 residues. The CDR3 is CAIRAILNTEAFF. The CDR3 nucleotides read TGTGCCATCAGGGCCATTTTGAACACTGAAGCTTTCTTT.

The chain couples TRBV19 to TRBJ2-7; 7 bases agree with TRBD1. Germline CDR1 LNHDA, CDR2 SQIVND (reference sequence). With 5 bases clipped from V and 4 bases from J, the junction kept 17 bases outside the gene matches. This CDR3 region has 17 residues. The CDR3 DNA follows: TGTGCCAGTAGTCTCAGTCTGACAGGGAGAATATTGTACGAGCAGTACTTC. It specifies CASSLSLTGRILYEQYF.